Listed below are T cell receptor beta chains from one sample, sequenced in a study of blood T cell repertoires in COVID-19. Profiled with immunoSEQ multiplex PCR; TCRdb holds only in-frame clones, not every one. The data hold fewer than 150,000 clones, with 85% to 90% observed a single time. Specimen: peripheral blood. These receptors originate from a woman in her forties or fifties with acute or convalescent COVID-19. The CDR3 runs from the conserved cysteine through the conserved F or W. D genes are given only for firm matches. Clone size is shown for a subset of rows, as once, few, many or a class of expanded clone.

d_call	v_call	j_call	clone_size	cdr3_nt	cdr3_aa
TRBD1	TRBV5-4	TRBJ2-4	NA	TGTGCCAGCAGCTATGGACAGGGGGCGGACATTCAGTACTTC	CASSYGQGADIQYF
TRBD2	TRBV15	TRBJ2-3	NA	TGTGCCACCAGCAGAACGGGCAAACGACTACTAGCGGATAGCACAGATACGCAGTATTTT	CATSRTGKRLLADSTDTQYF
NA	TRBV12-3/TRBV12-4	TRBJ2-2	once	TGTGCCAGCTCCGTTGGGGCGGGGGAGCTGTTTTTT	CASSVGAGELFF
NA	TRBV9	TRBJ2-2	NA	TGTGCCAGCAGCCCCAATTCGGGAGTCTGGACCGGGGAGCTGTTTTTT	CASSPNSGVWTGELFF
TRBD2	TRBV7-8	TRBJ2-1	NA	TGTGCCAGCAGCTTCCCCCCTAGCGGGGAGCAGTTCTTC	CASSFPPSGEQFF
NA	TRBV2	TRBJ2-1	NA	TGTGCCAGCTTCCCACAGGCCTACAATGAGCAGTTCTTC	CASFPQAYNEQFF
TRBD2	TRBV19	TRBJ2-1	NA	TGTGCCAGTAGTCCCCCAGGACTAGCGGGATCTTCGTTCTTC	CASSPPGLAGSSFF
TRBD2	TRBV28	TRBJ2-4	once	TGTGCCAGCAGTTTACCAAGCGGGAGTATCCAATTGAATGGCAAAAACATTCAGTACTTC	CASSLPSGSIQLNGKNIQYF
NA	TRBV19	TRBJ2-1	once	TGTGCCAGTAGTATAGATAGTAGCAGTGAGCAGTTCTTC	CASSIDSSSEQFF
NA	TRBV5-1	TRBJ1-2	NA	TGCGCCAGCCGGGAACGCCGCCTGGGTGGCTACACCTTC	CASRERRLGGYTF
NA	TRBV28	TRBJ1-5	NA	TGTGCCAGCAACAGGGCTTTCAATCAGCCCCAGCATTTT	CASNRAFNQPQHF
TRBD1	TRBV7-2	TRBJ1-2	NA	TGTGCCAGCAGCTTAGAGGGACAGGTTAACTATGGCTACACCTTC	CASSLEGQVNYGYTF
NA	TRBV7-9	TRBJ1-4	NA	TGTGCCAGCAGCCAGGGGGAAAAACTGTTTTTT	CASSQGEKLFF
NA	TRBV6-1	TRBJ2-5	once	TGTGCCAGCAGTGAAGCGGCGGGGACCCGGTGGGGGGAACAAGAGACCCAGTACTTC	CASSEAAGTRWGEQETQYF
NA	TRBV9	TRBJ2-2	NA	TGTGCCAGCAGCGTACGGAGCCAAAACACCGGGGAGCTGTTTTTT	CASSVRSQNTGELFF
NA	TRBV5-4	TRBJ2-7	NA	TGTGCCAGCAGCGCCCGACAGAGCTCCTACGAGCAGTACTTC	CASSARQSSYEQYF
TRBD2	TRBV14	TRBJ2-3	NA	TGTGCCAGCAGCCCGCAGCGGGGGGGCCCCCCAGATACGCAGTATTTT	CASSPQRGGPPDTQYF
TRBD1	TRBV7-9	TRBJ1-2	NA	TGTGCCAGCAGCATAATGACAGGGTTTTACTATGGCTACACCTTC	CASSIMTGFYYGYTF
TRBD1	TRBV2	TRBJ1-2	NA	TGTGCCAGCACCGGGGACAGAATGGGCTATGGCTACACCTTC	CASTGDRMGYGYTF
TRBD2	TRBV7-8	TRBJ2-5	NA	TGTGCCAGCAGGATTAGCGGGGGGGTCGGGGAGACCCAGTACTTC	CASRISGGVGETQYF
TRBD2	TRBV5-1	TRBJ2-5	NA	TGCGCCAGCAGCAGCCGGACTAGCGGGCAAGAGACCCAGTACTTC	CASSSRTSGQETQYF
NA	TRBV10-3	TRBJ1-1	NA	TGTGCCATCAGCGCCGACGCGGGTCGGGGCACTGAAGCTTTCTTT	CAISADAGRGTEAFF
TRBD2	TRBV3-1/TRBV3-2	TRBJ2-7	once	TGTGCCAGCAGCCGCGGGGGGCCCTCCTACGAGCAGTACTTC	CASSRGGPSYEQYF
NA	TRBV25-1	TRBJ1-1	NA	TGTGCCAGCAGTGGGGAGGGCACTGAAGCTTTCTTT	CASSGEGTEAFF
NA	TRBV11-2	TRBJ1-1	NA	TGTGCCAGCAGCTTTAGGGGGTCGGGGACTGAAGCTTTCTTT	CASSFRGSGTEAFF
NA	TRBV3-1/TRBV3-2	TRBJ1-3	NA	TGTGCCAGCAGCCAAGGGAGCTCTGGAAACACCATATATTTT	CASSQGSSGNTIYF
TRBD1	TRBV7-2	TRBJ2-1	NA	TGTGCCAGCAGCGGCGGGACAGGCCTCAATGAGCAGTTCTTC	CASSGGTGLNEQFF
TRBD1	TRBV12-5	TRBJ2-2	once	TGTGCTAGTGGCACGGGACAGGACACCGGGGAGCTGTTTTTT	CASGTGQDTGELFF
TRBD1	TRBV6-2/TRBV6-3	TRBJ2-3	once	TGTGCCAGCAGTACCGATCGGACAGGGAGCACAGATACGCAGTATTTT	CASSTDRTGSTDTQYF
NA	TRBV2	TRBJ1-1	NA	TGTGCCAGCAGTGGATCGGAAGGGCGGGGGACTGAAGCTTTCTTT	CASSGSEGRGTEAFF
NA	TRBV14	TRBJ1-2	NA	TGTGCCAGCAGCCAGGGGACTTCTGGCTACACCTTC	CASSQGTSGYTF
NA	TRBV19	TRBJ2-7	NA	TGTGCCAGTAGTATTGACAGGACCTACGAGCAGTACTTC	CASSIDRTYEQYF
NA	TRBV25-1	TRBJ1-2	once	TGTGCCAGCAGATCTCAGGGAGGTGGCTACACCTTC	CASRSQGGGYTF
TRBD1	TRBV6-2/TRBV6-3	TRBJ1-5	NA	TGTGCCAGCAGCCCTCTTAGGACAGGGGGCGATCAGCCCCAGCATTTT	CASSPLRTGGDQPQHF
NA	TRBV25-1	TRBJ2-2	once	TGTGCCAGCAGGCCCCAGGGATACACCGGGGAGCTGTTTTTT	CASRPQGYTGELFF
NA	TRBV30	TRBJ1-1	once	TGTGCCTGGAGCTACAGGGAAAATACCGAAGCTTTCTTT	CAWSYRENTEAFF
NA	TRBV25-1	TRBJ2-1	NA	TGTGCCAGCAGTGAACATCCCAGGAATGAGCAGTTCTTC	CASSEHPRNEQFF
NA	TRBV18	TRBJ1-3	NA	TGTGCCAGCTCACCACGGAGAACCCTCTCTGGAAACACCATATATTTT	CASSPRRTLSGNTIYF
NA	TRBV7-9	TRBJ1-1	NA	TGTGCCAGCAGCGGGGGGAGAGAAGCTTTCTTT	CASSGGREAFF